This is a list of T cell receptor beta chains from one sample in a study of blood T cells in healthy people across ages. TCRdb redid the calling of the 5' RACE reads with MiXCR, one entry per CDR3 protein. The table shows over 1.5 million distinct CDR3 sequences, with around 48% occurring only once. The sequencing input was blood. These receptors all stem from a woman in her 40s in good health. Both conserved end residues are part of each CDR3. Fields, in order: D gene, J gene, clone size, V gene, CDR3 DNA, CDR3 protein. The D gene is left open where the match is weak. A clone size is listed for some rows: how often the clone was seen (once, few, many), or a class if it is expanded.

d_gene: -; j_gene: TRBJ2-5; abundance: few; v_gene: TRBV6-5; CDR3nt: TGTGCCAGCAGGAACGACCGGGCCCCAAGGGAGACCCAGTACTTC; CDR3aa: CASRNDRAPRETQYF
d_gene: -; j_gene: TRBJ2-1; abundance: -; v_gene: TRBV18; CDR3nt: TGTGCCAGCTCACCACCGCGAGGGTTCGGGGATGAGCAGTTCTTC; CDR3aa: CASSPPRGFGDEQFF
d_gene: -; j_gene: TRBJ2-3; abundance: once; v_gene: TRBV7-8; CDR3nt: TGTGCCAGCAGCTCCGTGCACGGGGAACGGGGATTTTACACAGATACGCAGTATTTT; CDR3aa: CASSSVHGERGFYTDTQYF
d_gene: -; j_gene: TRBJ2-1; abundance: few; v_gene: TRBV29-1; CDR3nt: TGCAGCTCCCGACTAGAGCCCTACAATGAGCAGTTCTTC; CDR3aa: CSSRLEPYNEQFF
d_gene: -; j_gene: TRBJ1-2; abundance: -; v_gene: TRBV6-5; CDR3nt: TGTGCCAGCAGTTACTTGTCGGGGGCTACCGGCTTCTGGGGCTACACCTTC; CDR3aa: CASSYLSGATGFWGYTF
d_gene: -; j_gene: TRBJ2-5; abundance: -; v_gene: TRBV7-9; CDR3nt: TGTGCCAGCAGCTCCCCATCGGGGACCCAGTACTTC; CDR3aa: CASSSPSGTQYF
d_gene: TRBD1; j_gene: TRBJ2-5; abundance: -; v_gene: TRBV5-5; CDR3nt: TGTGCCAGCAGCTTGCGGACAGGGCTCTCCTACGGGCAGTACTTC; CDR3aa: CASSLRTGLSYGQYF
d_gene: -; j_gene: TRBJ2-3; abundance: -; v_gene: TRBV20-1; CDR3nt: TGCAGTGCTAACCCAGGATTAAATACGCAGTATTTT; CDR3aa: CSANPGLNTQYF
d_gene: -; j_gene: TRBJ2-7; abundance: few; v_gene: TRBV6-2/TRBV6-3; CDR3nt: TGTGCCAGCAGTAATGGAGGGAGCTCCTACGAGCAGTACTTC; CDR3aa: CASSNGGSSYEQYF
d_gene: TRBD2; j_gene: TRBJ2-1; abundance: -; v_gene: TRBV5-1; CDR3nt: TGCGCCAGCAGCTTGTCGGCTAGCGGGGAAAGTCTCGATGAGCAGTTCTTC; CDR3aa: CASSLSASGESLDEQFF
d_gene: TRBD1; j_gene: TRBJ1-5; abundance: -; v_gene: TRBV7-2; CDR3nt: TGTGCCAGCAGCTTATACGGGACAGGCAATCAGCCCCAGGATTTT; CDR3aa: CASSLYGTGNQPQDF
d_gene: -; j_gene: TRBJ2-5; abundance: -; v_gene: TRBV27; CDR3nt: TGTGCCAGCAGTATAACAGGAATCGCCCCCAAGCAGTACTTC; CDR3aa: CASSITGIAPKQYF
d_gene: TRBD1; j_gene: TRBJ2-1; abundance: -; v_gene: TRBV12-3/TRBV12-4; CDR3nt: TGTGCCGGCAGTGCCCAGGGGGCGTTAAGAGACAATGAGCAGTTCTTC; CDR3aa: CAGSAQGALRDNEQFF
d_gene: -; j_gene: TRBJ1-1; abundance: -; v_gene: TRBV6-5; CDR3nt: TGTGCCAGCAGTAGGGTCAAGTTTTCAAACACTGAAGCTTTCTTT; CDR3aa: CASSRVKFSNTEAFF
d_gene: -; j_gene: TRBJ2-3; abundance: few; v_gene: TRBV4-3; CDR3nt: TGCGCCAGCAGCCAAGACCCATTTGGAATGGACCCGACAGATACGCAGTATTTT; CDR3aa: CASSQDPFGMDPTDTQYF
d_gene: -; j_gene: TRBJ2-1; abundance: few; v_gene: TRBV20-1; CDR3nt: TGCAGTGCTAGTAGACAGAACAATGAGCAGTTCTTC; CDR3aa: CSASRQNNEQFF
d_gene: -; j_gene: TRBJ2-7; abundance: -; v_gene: TRBV5-1; CDR3nt: TGCGCCAGCAGCGCTAACGGCGGCTCCTACGAGCAGTACTTC; CDR3aa: CASSANGGSYEQYF
d_gene: -; j_gene: TRBJ1-2; abundance: -; v_gene: TRBV4-2; CDR3nt: TGTGCCAGCAGCCAAGATCAAAATGAACAGTATGGCTACACCTTC; CDR3aa: CASSQDQNEQYGYTF
d_gene: TRBD1; j_gene: TRBJ2-1; abundance: -; v_gene: TRBV4-3; CDR3nt: TGCGCCAGCAGCCAAGGTTGGCTGGGACAGGGGTCAGGCAATGAGCAGTTCTTC; CDR3aa: CASSQGWLGQGSGNEQFF
d_gene: -; j_gene: TRBJ2-5; abundance: -; v_gene: TRBV2; CDR3nt: TGTGCCAGCAGCCCCTCAGGTAGCGGAGGGACCCAGTACTTC; CDR3aa: CASSPSGSGGTQYF
d_gene: -; j_gene: TRBJ1-1; abundance: few; v_gene: TRBV29-1; CDR3nt: TGCAGCGTTGAAGGGACGGTGAACACTGAAGCTTTCTTT; CDR3aa: CSVEGTVNTEAFF
d_gene: TRBD2; j_gene: TRBJ2-6; abundance: -; v_gene: TRBV7-2; CDR3nt: TGTGCCAGCATCCCGAGCGGGAGGCTCTCTGGGGCCAACGTCCTGACTTTC; CDR3aa: CASIPSGRLSGANVLTF
d_gene: TRBD2; j_gene: TRBJ2-5; abundance: few; v_gene: TRBV12-3/TRBV12-4; CDR3nt: TGTGCCAGCAGTTTAAAGTTTGCTAGCGGGGAGCACCAAGAGACTCAGTACTTC; CDR3aa: CASSLKFASGEHQETQYF
d_gene: -; j_gene: TRBJ2-1; abundance: -; v_gene: TRBV28; CDR3nt: TGTGCCAGCAGTACAAGCGGGGGACAGTACAATGAGCAGTTCTTC; CDR3aa: CASSTSGGQYNEQFF
d_gene: -; j_gene: TRBJ1-2; abundance: -; v_gene: TRBV4-3; CDR3nt: TGCGCCAGCAGCCGGAGCCAGGCGTCTGGCTACACCTTC; CDR3aa: CASSRSQASGYTF
d_gene: TRBD2; j_gene: TRBJ2-1; abundance: -; v_gene: TRBV28; CDR3nt: TGTGCCAGCAGTCCCCTAGCGGGGGGGCCAAAAAATGAGCAGTTCTTC; CDR3aa: CASSPLAGGPKNEQFF
d_gene: -; j_gene: TRBJ2-4; abundance: -; v_gene: TRBV20-1; CDR3nt: TGCAGTGCACTAGAGTTAGGAGGAAACATTCAGTACTTC; CDR3aa: CSALELGGNIQYF
d_gene: -; j_gene: TRBJ2-7; abundance: few; v_gene: TRBV12-3/TRBV12-4; CDR3nt: TGTGCCAGCAGTCCAACCCCGACTAGACCCTACGAGCAGTACTTC; CDR3aa: CASSPTPTRPYEQYF
d_gene: TRBD2; j_gene: TRBJ2-1; abundance: -; v_gene: TRBV4-1; CDR3nt: TGCGCCAGCAGCCCCCGGACTAGCGGGGGCCCCCTCGGGAATGAGCAGTTCTTC; CDR3aa: CASSPRTSGGPLGNEQFF
d_gene: TRBD1; j_gene: TRBJ1-2; abundance: few; v_gene: TRBV12-3/TRBV12-4; CDR3nt: TGTGCCAGCAGTGCACCGGGACAGGGGTTCTATGGCTACACCTTC; CDR3aa: CASSAPGQGFYGYTF
d_gene: TRBD2; j_gene: TRBJ2-3; abundance: -; v_gene: TRBV7-9; CDR3nt: TGTGCCAGCAGCCCAGGGACTAGTACCCCAGATACGCAGTATTTT; CDR3aa: CASSPGTSTPDTQYF
d_gene: -; j_gene: TRBJ2-7; abundance: -; v_gene: TRBV10-3; CDR3nt: TGTGCCATCAGTGACAGGGGCGAGCAGTACTTC; CDR3aa: CAISDRGEQYF
d_gene: TRBD1; j_gene: TRBJ2-5; abundance: -; v_gene: TRBV3-1; CDR3nt: TGTGCCAGCAGCCACGTAAAACCCACGGGACAGGGAGGGGCTAGAGAGACCCAGTACTTC; CDR3aa: CASSHVKPTGQGGARETQYF
d_gene: TRBD1; j_gene: TRBJ2-3; abundance: -; v_gene: TRBV7-9; CDR3nt: TGTGCCAGCAGCATGGACAGGGGAGATACGCGGTATTTT; CDR3aa: CASSMDRGDTRYF
d_gene: -; j_gene: TRBJ2-7; abundance: -; v_gene: TRBV20-1; CDR3nt: TGCAGTGCTAGAGCGGCCGACTCCTACGAGCAGTACTTC; CDR3aa: CSARAADSYEQYF
d_gene: TRBD1; j_gene: TRBJ1-6; abundance: -; v_gene: TRBV7-9; CDR3nt: TGTGCCAGCAGCTTAATTCAGGGGGCAAATTCACCCCTCCACTTT; CDR3aa: CASSLIQGANSPLHF
d_gene: -; j_gene: TRBJ2-7; abundance: -; v_gene: TRBV2; CDR3nt: TGTGCCAGCAGTGAGAGGGGGGGGCGGTCCTACGAGCAGTACTTC; CDR3aa: CASSERGGRSYEQYF
d_gene: -; j_gene: TRBJ2-5; abundance: -; v_gene: TRBV20-1; CDR3nt: TGCAGTGCTAGGCTCAGGGGAGCCAAAAACATTCGGTACTTC; CDR3aa: CSARLRGAKNIRYF
d_gene: -; j_gene: TRBJ1-1; abundance: -; v_gene: TRBV20-1; CDR3nt: TGCAGTGGGCTGCAATCAAGTGAAGCTTTCTTT; CDR3aa: CSGLQSSEAFF
d_gene: -; j_gene: TRBJ2-5; abundance: few; v_gene: TRBV7-9; CDR3nt: TGTGCCAGCAGCTTAACTGGAGGGGACGGGGAGACCCAGTACTTC; CDR3aa: CASSLTGGDGETQYF
d_gene: -; j_gene: TRBJ1-2; abundance: -; v_gene: TRBV20-1; CDR3nt: TGCAGTTCATTGAGGGGGGCCGGGGGCTACACCTTC; CDR3aa: CSSLRGAGGYTF
d_gene: -; j_gene: TRBJ1-2; abundance: once; v_gene: TRBV12-3/TRBV12-4; CDR3nt: TGTGCCAGCAGTTTAACCCTGGTCTATGGCTACACCTTC; CDR3aa: CASSLTLVYGYTF
d_gene: TRBD1; j_gene: TRBJ2-3; abundance: -; v_gene: TRBV28; CDR3nt: TGTGCCAGCAGTCCACCCGGGACAGTCACAGGTACGCAGTATTTT; CDR3aa: CASSPPGTVTGTQYF
d_gene: -; j_gene: TRBJ1-2; abundance: -; v_gene: TRBV9; CDR3nt: TGTGCCAGCAGCGTTGCTGGCGGCACTAACTATGGCTACACCTTC; CDR3aa: CASSVAGGTNYGYTF
d_gene: -; j_gene: TRBJ2-1; abundance: -; v_gene: TRBV5-1; CDR3nt: TGCGCCAGCAGCTCCACTAACGTCACTGAGCAGTTCTTC; CDR3aa: CASSSTNVTEQFF
d_gene: -; j_gene: TRBJ2-3; abundance: few; v_gene: TRBV7-9; CDR3nt: TGTGCCAGCAGCCCCCGGGGCGCCCTAAGCACAGATACGCAGTATTTT; CDR3aa: CASSPRGALSTDTQYF
d_gene: -; j_gene: TRBJ1-2; abundance: few; v_gene: TRBV5-1; CDR3nt: TGCGCCAGCAGCTTGACAGGCAGGGCGGATGGCTACACCTTC; CDR3aa: CASSLTGRADGYTF
d_gene: -; j_gene: TRBJ1-4; abundance: few; v_gene: TRBV5-1; CDR3nt: TGCGCCAGCAGCTTGAACTCGGTTGACAGCCCTAATGAAAAACTGTTTTTT; CDR3aa: CASSLNSVDSPNEKLFF
d_gene: TRBD1; j_gene: TRBJ2-1; abundance: -; v_gene: TRBV27; CDR3nt: TGTGCCAGCAGTAAGAGCACAGGGGGCAATGAGCAGTTCTTC; CDR3aa: CASSKSTGGNEQFF
d_gene: TRBD1; j_gene: TRBJ2-1; abundance: -; v_gene: TRBV9; CDR3nt: TGTGCCAGCTCGGACAGGGTGGAGGGCAATGAGCAGTTCTTC; CDR3aa: CASSDRVEGNEQFF
d_gene: -; j_gene: TRBJ1-2; abundance: -; v_gene: TRBV28; CDR3nt: TGTGCCAGTGGCAGAAGTCCGATCACCTTC; CDR3aa: CASGRSPITF